This T cell receptor beta chain was identified in a study of cytomegalovirus exposure and HLA in healthy donors. Findings and limits, study-wide: In a later analysis, the majority of CMV-associated beta chains seemingly showed HLA restriction.

This clone was seen only a few times. Its antigen is unidentified. Looked up from germline, CDR1 is LGHNA and CDR2 is YSLEER. The CDR3 covers 17 residues. Unmatched junction bases numbered 7, after V lost 0 bases and J lost 3 bases. In the PCR, 60 Vbeta and 13 Jbeta primers were used. In the original analysis: In a later analysis, approximately 80 million unique TCR beta chains included roughly 11 million shared by two or more donors. Profiling relied on immunoSEQ multiplex PCR, and the TCRdb table lists in-frame clones only, not all of them. V, J and clone size were drawn from that table, and D and trimming were deduced from the DNA. The sample shows roughly 63,000 clones, approximately 71% of them seen only once.

The sequenced material came from PBMCs. The chain links TRBV4-3 to TRBJ2-5, with 10 positions matching TRBD2. The TCR was taken from a man aged 50-60 years in good health and CMV-seropositive. The CDR3 DNA sequence: TGCGCCAGCAGCCAAGATTCTAGGCTAGCGGGGGAAGAGACCCAGTACTTC. Its translation is CASSQDSRLAGEETQYF.